This T cell receptor beta chain was identified in a study of blood T cell repertoires in COVID-19. Study details: Specimens from acute and convalescent COVID-19 originated in the United States, Italy and Spain. PBMCs, B-cell-depleted T cells, or T cells provided the cDNA or gDNA that made up the material.

V dropped 4 bases and J dropped 8 bases, with 17 bases sitting between them. The CDR3 has 14 residues. Looked up from germline, CDR1 is SGHTA and CDR2 is FQGNSA. Per the authors' pipeline: Estimation of nucleated cell counts was performed using reference gene primer amplification. The assay was immunoSEQ multiplex PCR, and TCRdb's table has in-frame clones only and misses some. The D gene and trimming were derived from the DNA, and the V and J assignments and clone size from that table. This table has approximately 63,000 clones, roughly 89% appearing once. V gene TRBV7-2 combines with J gene TRBJ1-2; maybe TRBD1 (6 bases). The TCR comes from a woman older than 75 with acute or convalescent COVID-19. The source material was peripheral blood. The CDR3 DNA reads as TGTGCCAGCAGCTCCGGGACATATCAAGGAGGCTACACCTTC. Residues: CASSSGTYQGGYTF.